Listed here is a single TCR beta chain. These data belong to a study of blood T cell repertoires in COVID-19. The CDR3 sequence is 15 residues long. J lost 8 bases, V lost 4 bases, and 11 bases had no gene match. Germline V CDR1 and CDR2: LNHDA, SQIVND (reference sequence). The method was immunoSEQ multiplex PCR; TCRdb's version includes in-frame clones alone and lacks a portion of them. The repertoire holds tens of thousands of clones, about 90% seen once, with over 2.5% in the top ten. The sequence derives from a human donor in a cohort sampled during active COVID-19. Material for sequencing was peripheral blood. The J gene is TRBJ2-5, the V gene TRBV19; 9 nucleotides line up with TRBD1. DNA of the CDR3: TGTGCCAGTAGTACCGGGGACAGGGTAAAGGGAACCCAGTACTTC. This sequence encodes CASSTGDRVKGTQYF.